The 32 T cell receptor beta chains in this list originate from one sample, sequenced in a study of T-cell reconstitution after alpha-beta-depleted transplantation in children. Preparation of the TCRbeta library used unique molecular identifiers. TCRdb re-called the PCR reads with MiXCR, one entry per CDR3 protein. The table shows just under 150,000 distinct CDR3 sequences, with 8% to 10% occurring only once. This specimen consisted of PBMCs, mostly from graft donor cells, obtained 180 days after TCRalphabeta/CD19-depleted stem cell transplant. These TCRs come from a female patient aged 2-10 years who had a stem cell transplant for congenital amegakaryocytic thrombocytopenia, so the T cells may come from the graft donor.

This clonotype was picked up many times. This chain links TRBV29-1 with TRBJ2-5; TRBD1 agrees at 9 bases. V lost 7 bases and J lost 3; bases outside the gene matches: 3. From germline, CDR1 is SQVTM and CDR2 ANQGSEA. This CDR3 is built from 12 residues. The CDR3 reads CSAGQGKETQYF. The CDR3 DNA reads TGCAGCGCCGGACAGGGGAAAGAGACCCAGTACTTC.

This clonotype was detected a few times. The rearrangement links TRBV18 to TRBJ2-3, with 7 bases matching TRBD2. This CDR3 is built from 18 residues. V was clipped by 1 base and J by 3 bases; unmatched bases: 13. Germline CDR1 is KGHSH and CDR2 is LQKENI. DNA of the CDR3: TGTGCCAGCTCACCACAAGCCACGACTAGCAGGGATACAGATACGCAGTATTTT. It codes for CASSPQATTSRDTDTQYF.

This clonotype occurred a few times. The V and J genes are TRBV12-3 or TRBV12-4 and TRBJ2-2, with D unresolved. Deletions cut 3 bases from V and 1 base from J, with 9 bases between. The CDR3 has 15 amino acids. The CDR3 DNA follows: TGTGCCAGCAGTTTTTCAGGCTGGAACACCGGGGAGCTGTTTTTT. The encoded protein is CASSFSGWNTGELFF.

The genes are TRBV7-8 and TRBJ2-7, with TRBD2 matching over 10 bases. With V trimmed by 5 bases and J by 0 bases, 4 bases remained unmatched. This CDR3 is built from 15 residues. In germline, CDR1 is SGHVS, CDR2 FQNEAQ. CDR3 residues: CASSLSSGSSYEQYF. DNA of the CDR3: TGTGCCAGCAGCCTTTCTAGCGGGAGCTCCTACGAGCAGTACTTC.

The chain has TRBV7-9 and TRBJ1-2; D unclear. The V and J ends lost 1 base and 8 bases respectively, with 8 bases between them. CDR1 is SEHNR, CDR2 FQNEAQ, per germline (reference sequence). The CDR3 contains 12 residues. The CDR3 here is CASSLESGGYTF. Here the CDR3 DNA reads TGTGCCAGCAGCTTAGAGTCGGGGGGCTACACCTTC.

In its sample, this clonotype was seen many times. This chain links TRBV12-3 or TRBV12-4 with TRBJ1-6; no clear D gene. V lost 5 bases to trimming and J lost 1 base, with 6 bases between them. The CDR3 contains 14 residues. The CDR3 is CASSDGSYNSPLHF. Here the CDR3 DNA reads TGTGCCAGCAGTGATGGGTCCTATAATTCACCCCTCCACTTT.

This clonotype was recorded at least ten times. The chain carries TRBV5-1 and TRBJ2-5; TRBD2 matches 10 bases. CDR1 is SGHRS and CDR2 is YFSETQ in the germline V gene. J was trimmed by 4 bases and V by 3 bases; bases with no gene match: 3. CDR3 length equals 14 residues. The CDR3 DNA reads TGCGCCAGCAGCTGGGCTAGCGGGGGAGAGACCCAGTACTTC. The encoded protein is CASSWASGGETQYF.

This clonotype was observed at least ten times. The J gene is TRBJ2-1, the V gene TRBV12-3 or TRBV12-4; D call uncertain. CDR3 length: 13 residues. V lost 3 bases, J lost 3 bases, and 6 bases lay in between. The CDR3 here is CASSLASYNEQFF. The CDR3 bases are TGTGCCAGCAGTTTGGCTAGCTACAATGAGCAGTTCTTC.

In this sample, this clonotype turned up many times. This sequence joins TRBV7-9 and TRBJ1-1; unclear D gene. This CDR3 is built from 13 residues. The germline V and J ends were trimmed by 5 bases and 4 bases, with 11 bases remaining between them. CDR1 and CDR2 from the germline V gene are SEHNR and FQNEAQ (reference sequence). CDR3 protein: CASSRRATTEAFF. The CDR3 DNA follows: TGTGCCAGCAGCCGACGAGCGACCACTGAAGCTTTCTTT.

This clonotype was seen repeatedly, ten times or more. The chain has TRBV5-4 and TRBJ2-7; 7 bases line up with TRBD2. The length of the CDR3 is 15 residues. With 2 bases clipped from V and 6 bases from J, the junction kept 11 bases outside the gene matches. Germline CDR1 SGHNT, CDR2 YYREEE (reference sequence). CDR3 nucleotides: TGTGCCAGCAGCTTCAACACGGGAGGTCGGGCCGAGCAGTACTTC. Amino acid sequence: CASSFNTGGRAEQYF.

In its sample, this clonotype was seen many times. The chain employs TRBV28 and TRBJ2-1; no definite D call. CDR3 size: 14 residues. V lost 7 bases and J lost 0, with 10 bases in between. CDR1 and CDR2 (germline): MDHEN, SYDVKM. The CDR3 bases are TGTGCCAGCAAAAAACAGAGCTCCTACAATGAGCAGTTCTTC. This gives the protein CASKKQSSYNEQFF.

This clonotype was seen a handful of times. CDR3 DNA: TGCGCCAGCAGCCAAGGCCCCCTTAGGAGCGGGAGGAATCCAGATACGCAGTATTTT. This sequence encodes CASSQGPLRSGRNPDTQYF. The chain carries TRBV4-1 and TRBJ2-3, with TRBD2 matching 9 bases. Germline values: CDR1 MGHRA, CDR2 YSYEKL. Losses at the gene ends were 1 base for V and 4 bases for J; bases not matched to a gene: 15. This CDR3 contains 19 residues.

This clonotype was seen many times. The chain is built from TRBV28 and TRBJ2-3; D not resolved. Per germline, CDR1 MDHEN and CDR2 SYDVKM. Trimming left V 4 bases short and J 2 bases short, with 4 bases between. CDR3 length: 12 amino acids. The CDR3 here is CASSSLTDTQYF. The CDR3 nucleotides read TGTGCCAGCAGTTCCCTCACAGATACGCAGTATTTT.

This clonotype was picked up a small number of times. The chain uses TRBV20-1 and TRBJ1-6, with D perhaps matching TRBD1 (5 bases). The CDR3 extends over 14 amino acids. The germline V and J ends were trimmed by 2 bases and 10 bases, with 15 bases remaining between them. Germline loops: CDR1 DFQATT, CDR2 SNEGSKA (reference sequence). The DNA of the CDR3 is TGCAGTGCTAGAAACCCGGCAGGGTTCTCACCCCTCCACTTT. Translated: CSARNPAGFSPLHF.

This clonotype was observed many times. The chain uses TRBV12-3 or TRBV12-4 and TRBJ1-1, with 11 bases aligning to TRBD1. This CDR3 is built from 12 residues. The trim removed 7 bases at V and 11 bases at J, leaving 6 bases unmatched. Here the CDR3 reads CASTRTGGEAFF. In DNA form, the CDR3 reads TGTGCCAGCACCCGGACAGGGGGCGAGGCTTTCTTT.

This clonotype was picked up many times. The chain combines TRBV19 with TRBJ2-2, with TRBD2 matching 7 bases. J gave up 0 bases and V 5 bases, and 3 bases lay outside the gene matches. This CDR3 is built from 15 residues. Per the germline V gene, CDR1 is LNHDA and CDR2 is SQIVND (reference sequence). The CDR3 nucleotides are TGTGCCAGTAGTCCCCTAGCGGCGAACACCGGGGAGCTGTTTTTT. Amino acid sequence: CASSPLAANTGELFF.

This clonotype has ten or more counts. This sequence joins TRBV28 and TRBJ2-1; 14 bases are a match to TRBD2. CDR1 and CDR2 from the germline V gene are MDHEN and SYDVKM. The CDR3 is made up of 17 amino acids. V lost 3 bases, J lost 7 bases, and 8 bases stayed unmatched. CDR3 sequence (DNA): TGTGCCAGCAGTTTGCTGACTAGCGGGGGGGCGGGAAATGAGCAGTTCTTC. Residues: CASSLLTSGGAGNEQFF.

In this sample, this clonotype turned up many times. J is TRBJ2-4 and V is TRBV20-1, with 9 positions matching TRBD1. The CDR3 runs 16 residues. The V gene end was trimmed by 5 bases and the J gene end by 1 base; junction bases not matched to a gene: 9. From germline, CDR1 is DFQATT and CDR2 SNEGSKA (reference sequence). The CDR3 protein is CSASRDRVGAKNIQYF. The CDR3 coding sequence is TGCAGTGCTTCCCGGGACAGGGTTGGGGCCAAAAACATTCAGTACTTC.

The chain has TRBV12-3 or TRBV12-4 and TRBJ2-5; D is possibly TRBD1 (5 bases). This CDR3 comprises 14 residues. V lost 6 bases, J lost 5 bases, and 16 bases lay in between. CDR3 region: CASSSRVFVETQYF. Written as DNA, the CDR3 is TGTGCCAGCAGCTCCAGGGTTTTTGTGGAGACCCAGTACTTC.

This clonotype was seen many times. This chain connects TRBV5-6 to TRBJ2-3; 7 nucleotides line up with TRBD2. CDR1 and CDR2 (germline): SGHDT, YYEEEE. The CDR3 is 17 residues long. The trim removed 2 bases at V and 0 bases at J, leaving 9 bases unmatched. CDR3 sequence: CASSFDVLAASTDTQYF. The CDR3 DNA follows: TGTGCCAGCAGCTTCGATGTTCTAGCGGCAAGCACAGATACGCAGTATTTT.

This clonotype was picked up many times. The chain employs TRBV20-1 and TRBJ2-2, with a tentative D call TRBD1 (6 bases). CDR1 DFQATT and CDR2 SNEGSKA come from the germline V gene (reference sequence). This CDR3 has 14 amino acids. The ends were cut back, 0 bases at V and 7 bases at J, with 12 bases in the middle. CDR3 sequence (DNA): TGCAGTGCTAGAGATTTGCAGGGGAGCGGGGAGCTGTTTTTT. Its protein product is CSARDLQGSGELFF.

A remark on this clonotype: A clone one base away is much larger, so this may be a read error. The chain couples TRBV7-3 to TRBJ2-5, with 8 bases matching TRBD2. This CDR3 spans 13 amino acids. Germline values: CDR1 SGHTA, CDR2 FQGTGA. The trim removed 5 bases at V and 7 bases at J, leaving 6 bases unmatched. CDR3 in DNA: TGTGCCAGCAGCCTAGGGCGGGGGGCGACCCAGTACTTC. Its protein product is CASSLGRGATQYF.

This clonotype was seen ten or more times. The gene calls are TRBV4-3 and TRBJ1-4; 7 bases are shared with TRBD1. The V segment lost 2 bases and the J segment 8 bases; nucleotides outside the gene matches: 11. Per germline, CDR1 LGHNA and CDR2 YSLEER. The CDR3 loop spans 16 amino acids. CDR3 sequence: CASSQFLGQASEKLFF. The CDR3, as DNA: TGCGCCAGCAGCCAATTCCTCGGACAGGCCAGCGAAAAACTGTTTTTT.

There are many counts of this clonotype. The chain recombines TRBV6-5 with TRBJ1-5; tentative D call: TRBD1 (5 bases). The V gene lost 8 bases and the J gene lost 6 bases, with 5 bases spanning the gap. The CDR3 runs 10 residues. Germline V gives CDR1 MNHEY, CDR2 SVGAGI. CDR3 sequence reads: CASGGQPQHF. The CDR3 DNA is TGTGCCAGCGGGGGTCAGCCCCAGCATTTT.

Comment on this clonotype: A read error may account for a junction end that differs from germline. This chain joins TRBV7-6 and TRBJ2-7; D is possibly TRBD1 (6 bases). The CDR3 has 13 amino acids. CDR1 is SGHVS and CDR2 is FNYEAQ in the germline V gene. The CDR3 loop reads CAGSFGGRDEQYF. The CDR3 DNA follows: TGTGCCGGCAGCTTTGGGGGCAGGGACGAGCAGTACTTC.

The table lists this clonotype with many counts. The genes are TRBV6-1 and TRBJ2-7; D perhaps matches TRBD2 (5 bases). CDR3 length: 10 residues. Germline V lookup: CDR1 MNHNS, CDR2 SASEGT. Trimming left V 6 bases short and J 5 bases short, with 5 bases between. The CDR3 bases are TGTGCCAGCAGGAGGGACGAGCAGTACTTC. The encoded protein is CASRRDEQYF.

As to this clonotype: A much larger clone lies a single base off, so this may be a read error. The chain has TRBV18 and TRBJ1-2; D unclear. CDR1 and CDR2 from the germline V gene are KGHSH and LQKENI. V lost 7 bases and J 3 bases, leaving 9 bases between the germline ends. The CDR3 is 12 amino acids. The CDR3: CASLPQDYGYTF. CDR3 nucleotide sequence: TGTGCCAGCTTACCCCAAGACTATGGCTACACCTTC.

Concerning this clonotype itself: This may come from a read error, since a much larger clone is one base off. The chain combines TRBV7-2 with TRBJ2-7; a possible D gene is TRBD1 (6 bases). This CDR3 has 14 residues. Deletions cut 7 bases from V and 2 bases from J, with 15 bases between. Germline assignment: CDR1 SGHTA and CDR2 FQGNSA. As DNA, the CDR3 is TGTGCCAGCACCTTTGGGGACAAGCCCTACGAGCAGTACTTC. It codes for CASTFGDKPYEQYF.

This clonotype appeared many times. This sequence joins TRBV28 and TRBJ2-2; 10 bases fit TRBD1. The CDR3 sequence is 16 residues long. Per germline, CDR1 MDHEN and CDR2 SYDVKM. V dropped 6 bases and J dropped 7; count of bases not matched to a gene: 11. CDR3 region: CASRPPGQGLNGELFF. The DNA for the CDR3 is TGTGCCAGCAGACCGCCGGGACAGGGGTTGAACGGGGAGCTGTTTTTT.

The CDR3 loop reads CASSQTIRVNEQFF. For the CDR3, the DNA is TGTGCCAGCTCCCAGACAATCAGAGTAAATGAGCAGTTCTTC. The gene calls are TRBV18 and TRBJ2-1; D is uncertain. Germline values: CDR1 KGHSH, CDR2 LQKENI. CDR3 size: 14 residues. V dropped 6 bases and J dropped 7 bases, with 16 bases sitting between them.

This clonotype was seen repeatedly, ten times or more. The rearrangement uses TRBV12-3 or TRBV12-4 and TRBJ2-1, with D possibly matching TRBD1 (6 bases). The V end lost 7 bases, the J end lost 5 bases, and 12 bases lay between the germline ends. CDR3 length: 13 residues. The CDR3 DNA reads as TGTGCCAGCATTCGACAGGCCGACAATGAGCAGTTCTTC. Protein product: CASIRQADNEQFF.

The CDR3 sequence: CATSRERVPDYGYTF. CDR3 bases: TGTGCCACCAGCAGAGAAAGGGTCCCCGACTATGGCTACACCTTC. The chain recombines TRBV15 with TRBJ1-2, with D unresolved. Per germline, CDR1 LNHNV and CDR2 YYDKDF (reference sequence). The V gene lost 0 bases and the J gene lost 3 bases, with 11 bases spanning the gap. The CDR3 spans 15 residues.